This TCR beta chain was obtained from a study of shared clonotypes between healthy human individuals. Repertoires were generated with immunoSEQ multiplex PCR, while TCRdb's copy carries only in-frame clones and drops some. The repertoire holds under 1,100,000 clones, with 60% to 80% as singletons. Study observations and caveats: Relative to their counterparts shared across all four donors, non-shared clonotypes exhibited diminished generation probabilities.

This clone was seen only a few times. Its target is not known. This specimen includes other DNA sequences encoding the same CDR3. Germline CDR1 and CDR2: SGHRS and YFSETQ. CDR3 length equals 11 residues. V lost 2 bases to trimming and J lost 5 bases, with 3 bases between them. The receptor's source is a man between 18 and 29 years old in good health. V is TRBV5-1 and J is TRBJ2-3; D gene uncertain. The sample comprised memory CD4+ T cells sorted from blood. The subset was: CD45RA-negative fraction. This chain's CDR3 is CASSFGDTQYF. The CDR3 coding sequence is TGCGCCAGCAGCTTTGGAGATACGCAGTATTTT.